This paragraph reports one TCR beta chain. V lost 3 bases, J lost 7 bases, and 7 bases lay in between. CDR1 is KGHSH and CDR2 is LQKENI in the germline V gene. This CDR3 has 13 residues. These data are taken from a study of blood T cell repertoires in COVID-19. In the study overall: The United States, Italy and Spain were the sources of the acute and convalescent COVID-19 samples. PBMCs, B-cell-depleted T cells, or T cells were the source of the cDNA or gDNA that made up the material.

In the source study's methods: Estimated nucleated cell counts came from reference gene primer amplification. Profiling relied on immunoSEQ multiplex PCR, and the TCRdb table lists in-frame clones only, not all of them. The DNA was the basis for D and trimming; V, J and clone size are from that table. The sample consists of about 250,000 clones, roughly 88% of them appearing once. Sequencing was carried out using peripheral blood. This chain connects TRBV18 to TRBJ1-6; D gene unclear. This sequence was found in an elderly man with acute or convalescent COVID-19. The CDR3 bases are TGTGCCAGCTCACCCCTTCTCAATTCACCCCTCCACTTT. Translated, it gives CASSPLLNSPLHF.